This T cell receptor beta chain was retrieved from a study of cytomegalovirus exposure and HLA in healthy donors. This PCR relied on a set of 60 Vbeta primers and 13 Jbeta primers. Libraries were prepared by immunoSEQ multiplex PCR; TCRdb keeps only in-frame clonotypes and omits some of them. Of about 170,000 clones listed, around four fifths were seen once; the top ten hold approximately 1.2%. Overall study results and limits: For most TCR beta V segments, an earlier analysis put the productive rate at about 87% or about 30% of the time.

Worth noting for this clone: The antigen is unknown.

This receptor was taken from a boy under 10 years old in good health and CMV-seronegative. The specimen sequenced was PBMCs.

The CDR3 coding sequence is TGTGCCAGCAGCTTAACCGAGGGGGAACGTGCCTACGAGCAGTACTTC. Its protein is CASSLTEGERAYEQYF. The chain carries TRBV13 and TRBJ2-5, with TRBD1 as a possible D gene (6 bases). The end of the DNA is better explained by TRBJ2-7, so the J call may be wrong. The germline gives CDR1 PRHDT, CDR2 FYEKMQ (reference sequence). The length of the CDR3 is 16 residues.